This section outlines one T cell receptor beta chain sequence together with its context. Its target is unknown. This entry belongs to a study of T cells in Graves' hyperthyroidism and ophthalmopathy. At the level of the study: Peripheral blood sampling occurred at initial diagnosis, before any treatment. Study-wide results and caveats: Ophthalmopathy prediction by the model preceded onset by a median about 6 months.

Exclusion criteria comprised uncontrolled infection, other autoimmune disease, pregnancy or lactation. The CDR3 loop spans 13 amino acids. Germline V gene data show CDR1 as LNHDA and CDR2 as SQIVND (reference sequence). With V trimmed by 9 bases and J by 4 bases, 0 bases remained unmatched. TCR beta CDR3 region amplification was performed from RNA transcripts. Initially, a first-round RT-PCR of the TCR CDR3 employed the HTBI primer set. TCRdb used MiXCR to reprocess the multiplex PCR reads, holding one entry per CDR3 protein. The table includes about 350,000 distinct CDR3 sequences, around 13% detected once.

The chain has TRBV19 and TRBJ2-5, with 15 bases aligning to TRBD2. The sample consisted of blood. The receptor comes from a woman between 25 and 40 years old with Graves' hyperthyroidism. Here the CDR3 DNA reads TGTGCCAGGGGACTAGCGGGAGGAGAGACCCAGTACTTC. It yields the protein CARGLAGGETQYF.